These 20 T cell receptor beta chains were all obtained from the same sample, sequenced in a study of regulatory T cells in long-lasting Graves disease. Arm-PCR of CDR3 regions and iRepertoire HTBI primers were the basis on which TCR beta libraries were built. TCRdb redid the calling of the multiplex PCR reads with MiXCR, one entry per CDR3 protein. This table holds 680,000 or so distinct CDR3 sequences, 16% found once. Time point reported: newly diagnosed GD, antithyroid drugs for less than 3 months. The TCR library was made from RNA that had been extracted from PBMCs in TRIzol. The data also belong to a second study, concerning T cells in Graves' hyperthyroidism and ophthalmopathy.

The material was peripheral blood mononuclear cells (PBMCs), obtained at new diagnosis, from a patient treated with antithyroid drugs. These receptors all stem from a woman aged 25 to 45 with Graves disease.

The chain couples TRBV6-2 or TRBV6-3 to TRBJ2-3, with D perhaps TRBD1 or TRBD2 (5 bases each). The CDR3 is 15 amino acids. In germline, CDR1 is MNHEY, CDR2 SVGEGT. Trimming left V 5 bases short and J 1 base short, with 13 bases between. This CDR3 is CASSDAGTRTDTQYF. As DNA, the CDR3 is TGTGCCAGCAGTGACGCCGGGACCCGCACAGATACGCAGTATTTT.

The J gene is TRBJ2-1, the V gene TRBV20-1; 7 positions match TRBD2. The CDR3 consists of 15 residues. The germline gives CDR1 DFQATT, CDR2 SNEGSKA (reference sequence). V lost 4 bases and J lost 6; bases outside the gene matches: 12. The CDR3, as DNA: TGCAGTGCTAATAGGGCGGGCGGGAGTGTCAATGAGCAGTTCTTC. Protein: CSANRAGGSVNEQFF.

This clonotype showed up many times. The gene calls are TRBV7-9 and TRBJ2-3, with 14 bases fitting TRBD2. The V gene end was trimmed by 4 bases and the J gene end by 5 bases; junction bases not matched to a gene: 2. CDR1 and CDR2 (germline): SEHNR, FQNEAQ (reference sequence). The CDR3 spans 15 residues. The CDR3 region has the DNA TGTGCCAGCAGCTCGGGACTAGCGGGAGTAGATACGCAGTATTTT. Translated, it gives CASSSGLAGVDTQYF. Complete variable domain (other parts from reference TRBV7-9 and TRBJ2-3): DTGVSQNPRHKITKRGQNVTFRCDPISEHNRLYWYRQTLGQGPEFLTYFQNEAQLEKSRLLSDRFSAERPKGSFSTLEIQRTEQGDSAMYLCASSSGLAGVDTQYFGPGTRLTVL.

This clonotype was recorded many times. J is TRBJ1-2 and V is TRBV7-9; D uncertain. V lost 4 bases, J lost 7 bases, and 10 bases lay in between. Germline V lookup: CDR1 SEHNR, CDR2 FQNEAQ (reference sequence). The CDR3 is 12 residues long. CDR3 in amino acids: CASSYAGGGYTF. The CDR3 region has the DNA TGTGCCAGCAGCTATGCGGGTGGTGGCTACACCTTC.

In this sample, this clonotype turned up a few times. A read error may produce the germline difference seen at one junction end. The chain combines TRBV12-3 or TRBV12-4 with TRBJ2-7; TRBD1 matches 7 bases. The CDR3 contains 14 residues. DNA of the CDR3: TGTGCCAGCAGTTCCGGGACAGAGTACTACGAGCAGTGCTTC. This gives the protein CASSSGTEYYEQCF.

This clonotype was seen at least ten times. The chain carries TRBV29-1 and TRBJ2-1, with 7 nucleotides matching TRBD2. The CDR3 consists of 15 residues. Germline V gene lookup returns CDR1 SQVTM and CDR2 ANQGSEA. As DNA, the CDR3 is TGCAGGCCCAGGGACGGGAGGAAGGTCTACAATGAGCAGTTCTTC. Protein: CRPRDGRKVYNEQFF.

Ten or more counts support this clonotype. The gene calls are TRBV7-9 and TRBJ1-5; D not certain. The germline V and J ends were trimmed by 4 bases and 1 base, with 11 bases remaining between them. Germline CDR1 reads SEHNR; CDR2 reads FQNEAQ (reference sequence). The CDR3 runs 15 residues. The CDR3 region has the DNA TGTGCCAGCAGCTCCCTTATCGGGAGCAATCAGCCCCAGCATTTT. Protein sequence: CASSSLIGSNQPQHF.

This clonotype was found many times. This CDR3 is CATSDINSGRIETQYF. In nucleotides, the CDR3 is TGTGCCACCAGTGACATCAATAGCGGGAGGATTGAGACCCAGTACTTC. V gene TRBV24-1 combines with J gene TRBJ2-5; 10 nucleotides line up with TRBD2. This CDR3 contains 16 residues. V dropped 4 bases and J dropped 5; count of bases not matched to a gene: 9. Germline V gives CDR1 KGHDR, CDR2 SFDVKD.

This clonotype was recorded many times. CDR3 DNA sequence: TGCAGCGTTGAAGATGTGGCAAGGAGGTACTTC. Its translation is CSVEDVARRYF. The V gene is TRBV29-1, the J gene TRBJ2-7; the D is unclear. V lost 0 bases and J lost 12, with 12 bases in between. The CDR3 spans 11 residues. Germline CDR1 and CDR2: SQVTM and ANQGSEA.

This clonotype was found a few times. The gene calls are TRBV20-1 and TRBJ1-2, with D unclear. The CDR3 covers 14 residues. V lost 1 base and J 3 bases, leaving 12 bases between the germline ends. Germline V lookup: CDR1 DFQATT, CDR2 SNEGSKA (reference sequence). The CDR3 nucleotides read TGCAGTGCTAGAGTTACGGACGGAGACTATGGCTACACCTTC. Translating gives CSARVTDGDYGYTF.

This clonotype was seen a few times. The chain is built from TRBV27 and TRBJ2-3; TRBD2 agrees at 10 bases. CDR1 is MNHEY, CDR2 SMNVEV, per germline (reference sequence). The trim removed 6 bases at V and 1 base at J, leaving 7 bases unmatched. The CDR3 covers 16 residues. Written as DNA, the CDR3 is TGTGCCAGCAGACGTCCTGGGACTAGCGGCACAGATACGCAGTATTTT. Amino acid sequence: CASRRPGTSGTDTQYF.

This rearrangement joins TRBV7-9 to TRBJ1-5, with D unresolved. Germline V gene lookup returns CDR1 SEHNR and CDR2 FQNEAQ (reference sequence). Trimming took off 2 bases at V and 4 bases at J, with 18 bases between the two ends. The CDR3 totals 17 residues. CDR3 protein: CASSLYPSGGVNQPQHF. The CDR3 DNA reads TGTGCCAGCAGCTTATATCCGTCGGGCGGTGTGAATCAGCCCCAGCATTTT.

The sample holds many counts of this clonotype. The chain carries TRBV2 and TRBJ2-2; D may match TRBD1 or TRBD2 (5 bases each). Trimming stripped 4 bases from V and 3 bases from J, with 9 bases between. This CDR3 is 14 amino acids long. Germline-derived CDR1 and CDR2 are SNHLY and FYNNEI. CDR3 nucleotide sequence: TGTGCCAGCAGTGGGGGGTCTTACACCGGGGAGCTGTTTTTT. Its protein is CASSGGSYTGELFF.

This clonotype has a count of ten or more. The chain employs TRBV6-2 or TRBV6-3 and TRBJ2-1; D possibly corresponds to TRBD2 (6 bases). Trimming removed 9 bases at V and 4 bases at J, with 13 bases between. The length of the CDR3 is 13 residues. CDR1 and CDR2 (germline): MNHEY, SVGEGT. CDR3 nucleotide sequence: TGTGCCAGTAGGGAGGCGGGGTACAATGAGCAGTTCTTC. Protein: CASREAGYNEQFF.

The CDR3 DNA follows: TGTGCCATCAGTGCTGGACTGAGCAATCAGCCCCAGCATTTT. This translates into CAISAGLSNQPQHF. V and J are TRBV10-3 and TRBJ1-5; D is uncertain. The V end was cut by 4 bases, the J end by 1 base, with 8 bases between. The CDR3 has 14 amino acids. CDR1 is ENHRY and CDR2 is SYGVKD in the germline V gene.

The V and J genes are TRBV29-1 and TRBJ2-5; 7 bases are a match to TRBD1. J lost 4 bases, V lost 6 bases, and 14 bases had no gene match. The CDR3 loop spans 15 amino acids. CDR1 is SQVTM and CDR2 is ANQGSEA in the germline V gene. The CDR3 DNA sequence: TGCAGCGTAGCTTCTGACAGGGAAGTTCGAGAGACCCAGTACTTC. Amino acid sequence: CSVASDREVRETQYF.

In the case of this clonotype: A read error is possible here, since a much larger clone lies one base away. The V and J genes are TRBV11-2 and TRBJ2-5; D possibly corresponds to TRBD2 (5 bases). Trimming took 4 bases from V and 4 from J, leaving 19 bases between them. In germline, CDR1 is SGHAT, CDR2 FQNNGV. CDR3 length: 16 amino acids. CDR3: CASSSSAEGGLETQYF. DNA for the CDR3: TGTGCCAGCAGCTCATCGGCCGAGGGCGGTCTAGAGACCCAGTACTTC.

This clonotype was detected ten times or more. The chain couples TRBV28 to TRBJ1-2; 7 positions agree with TRBD1. V was pared by 4 bases and J by 6 bases, with 11 bases of the junction left unmatched. The CDR3 has 15 amino acids. The germline CDR1 and CDR2 sequences are MDHEN and SYDVKM. Here the CDR3 reads CASSSSGGQSHGYTF. The CDR3 DNA reads TGTGCCAGCAGTTCCTCGGGGGGACAGAGTCATGGCTACACCTTC.

This clonotype was detected many times. CDR3 protein: CASKMEQGTSYEQYF. The CDR3 DNA is TGCGCCAGCAAGATGGAACAGGGGACCTCCTACGAGCAGTACTTC. The chain combines TRBV5-1 with TRBJ2-7; TRBD1 agrees at 7 bases. Looked up from germline, CDR1 is SGHRS and CDR2 is YFSETQ. The length of the CDR3 is 15 residues. The junction had 9 bases not matched to a gene; V was cut back by 6 bases and J by 0 bases.

This clonotype was observed a few times. This chain links TRBV3-1 with TRBJ2-2; 10 bases map to TRBD2. V lost 4 bases and J lost 12; bases outside the gene matches: 14. The CDR3 extends over 16 amino acids. Germline lookup yields CDR1 LGHDT and CDR2 YNNKEL (reference sequence). The CDR3 sequence: CASSPKTGLAKNQLFF. The CDR3 DNA follows: TGTGCCAGCAGCCCTAAAACGGGACTAGCGAAAAACCAGCTGTTTTTT. Full variable domain (remainder filled in from reference TRBV3-1 and TRBJ2-2): DTAVSQTPKYLVTQMGNDKSIKCEQNLGHDTMYWYKQDSKKFLKIMFSYNNKELIINETVPNRFSPKSPDKAHLNLHINSLELGDSAVYFCASSPKTGLAKNQLFFGEGSRLTVL.